The rows below give T cell receptor beta chains drawn from one sample of a study of monozygotic twins with inflammatory bowel disease. Using the 5' RACE reads, TCRdb records one entry per CDR3 protein without DNA. This table holds under 130,000 distinct CDR3 sequences. Sequencing was performed on blood. The source of these receptors is a human donor with ulcerative colitis or Crohn's disease, or a healthy co-twin of an affected twin (not recorded which). CDR3s include the opening cysteine and the closing phenylalanine or tryptophan. Each record gives: V gene, J gene, CDR3 protein.

TRBV18,TRBJ1-3,CASSITTGTQLNTIYF
TRBV5-1,TRBJ2-3,CASSLAGTVPDTQYF
TRBV19,TRBJ1-4,CASTPGQAWNEKLFF
TRBV20-1,TRBJ2-7,CSASGTGGSYEQYF
TRBV5-4,TRBJ2-2,CASSLDLYRSAGELFF
TRBV14,TRBJ2-5,CASSPDRGETQYF
TRBV6-4,TRBJ1-2,CASSDRDGYGYTF
TRBV20-1,TRBJ2-7,CSARTGQGSYEQYF
TRBV6-1,TRBJ2-7,CASSEETGASSYEQYF
TRBV9,TRBJ1-1,CASSVDLSPGQGANEAFF
TRBV29-1,TRBJ2-7,CSVAGEYEQYF
TRBV5-1,TRBJ2-1,CASSTGGGGNNEQFF
TRBV20-1,TRBJ2-7,CSARVDPTSYEQYF
TRBV7-9,TRBJ2-7,CASSGGGRSYEQYF
TRBV5-1,TRBJ2-2,CASSLDLAGGPELFF
TRBV20-1,TRBJ2-2,CSATARGGELFF
TRBV29-1,TRBJ2-3,CSAVLTSGGRFTDTQYF
TRBV28,TRBJ2-7,CASNRWGGKPSYEQYF
TRBV6-2/TRBV6-3,TRBJ1-5,CASSYLDRGGNQPQHF
TRBV7-2,TRBJ2-5,CASSPRLAGAETQYF
TRBV11-3,TRBJ2-5,CASPRQGRETQYF
TRBV10-3,TRBJ1-1,CAISGGAWTEAFF
TRBV4-3,TRBJ2-7,CASSQDPASGGGYEQYF
TRBV4-3,TRBJ2-2,CASSQDEGRRTGELFF
TRBV20-1,TRBJ2-1,CSARDQAASSYNEQFF
TRBV6-5,TRBJ2-1,CASSYYPRGAHEQFF
TRBV20-1,TRBJ2-7,CSASKRFYEQYF
TRBV7-9,TRBJ2-7,CASSSLALLDEQYF
TRBV12-3/TRBV12-4,TRBJ2-2,CASTPGGGNTGELFF
TRBV7-2,TRBJ2-2,CASSLEPNANTGELFF
TRBV7-2,TRBJ2-3,CASSTHAGRTDTQYF
TRBV5-1,TRBJ2-7,CASSYRGSSYEQYF
TRBV29-1,TRBJ1-3,CSIWTGSGNTIYF
TRBV10-3,TRBJ2-7,CAISERGTGYEQYF
TRBV5-1,TRBJ2-2,CASSFFNGLAGAGELFF
TRBV7-2,TRBJ1-1,CASSLSNQNTEAFF
TRBV6-5,TRBJ1-4,CASKKLGGRRATNEKLFF
TRBV7-2,TRBJ2-7,CASSLAISGKGEQYF
TRBV4-3,TRBJ1-1,CASSQDRQGFTEAFF
TRBV12-3/TRBV12-4,TRBJ2-3,CASSLEGADTQYF
TRBV4-3,TRBJ2-7,CASSQEAQGFEQYF
TRBV19,TRBJ2-1,CASSIGLAGQVSYNEQFF
TRBV29-1,TRBJ2-6,CSVERAGANVLTF
TRBV28,TRBJ1-2,CASRGGSYGYTF
TRBV6-1,TRBJ1-1,CASSPQGLNTEAFF
TRBV7-8,TRBJ2-4,CASSPGGGKNIQYF
TRBV11-2,TRBJ1-1,CASSPRGYSDNTEAFF
TRBV12-3/TRBV12-4,TRBJ2-1,CASKGGGVFNEQFF
TRBV12-3/TRBV12-4,TRBJ2-1,CASSRDRAAHEQFF
TRBV18,TRBJ1-6,CASSPQQGPDSPLHF
TRBV29-1,TRBJ2-7,CSVVAGFRSYEQYF
TRBV4-3,TRBJ2-3,CASSQALGRAAVTDTQYF
TRBV20-1,TRBJ1-2,CSASSGMYGYTF
TRBV29-1,TRBJ1-4,CSAGPATNEKLFF
TRBV20-1,TRBJ2-1,CSGGNREGSYNEQFF
TRBV20-1,TRBJ2-7,CSARDRGSGRSVEQYF
TRBV20-1,TRBJ1-1,CSSPPGNTEAFF